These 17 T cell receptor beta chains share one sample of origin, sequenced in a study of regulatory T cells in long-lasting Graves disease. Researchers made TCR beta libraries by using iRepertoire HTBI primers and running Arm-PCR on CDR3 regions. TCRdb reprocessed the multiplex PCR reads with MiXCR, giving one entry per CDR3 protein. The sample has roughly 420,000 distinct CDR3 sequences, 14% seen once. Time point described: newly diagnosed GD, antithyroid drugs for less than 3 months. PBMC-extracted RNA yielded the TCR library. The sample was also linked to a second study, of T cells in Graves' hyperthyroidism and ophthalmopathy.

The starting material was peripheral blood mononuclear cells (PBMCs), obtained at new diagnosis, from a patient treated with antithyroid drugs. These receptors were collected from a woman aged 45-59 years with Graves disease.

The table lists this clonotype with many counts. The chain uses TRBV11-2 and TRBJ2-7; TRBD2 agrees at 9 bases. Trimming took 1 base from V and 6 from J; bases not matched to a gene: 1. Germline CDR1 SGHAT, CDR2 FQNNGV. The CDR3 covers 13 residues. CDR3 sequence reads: CASSLGTSVEQYF. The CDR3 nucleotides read TGTGCCAGCAGCTTAGGGACTAGCGTCGAGCAGTACTTC.

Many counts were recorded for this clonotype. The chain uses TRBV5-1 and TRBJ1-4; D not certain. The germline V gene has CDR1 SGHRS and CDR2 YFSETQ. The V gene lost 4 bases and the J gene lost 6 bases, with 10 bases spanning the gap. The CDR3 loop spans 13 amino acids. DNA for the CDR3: TGCGCCAGCAGCCCGGTTAACGATGAAAAACTGTTTTTT. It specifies CASSPVNDEKLFF. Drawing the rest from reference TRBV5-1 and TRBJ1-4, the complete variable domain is KAGVTQTPRYLIKTRGQQVTLSCSPISGHRSVSWYQQTPGQGLQFLFEYFSETQRNKGNFPGRFSGRQFSNSRSEMNVSTLELGDSALYLCASSPVNDEKLFFGSGTQLSVL.

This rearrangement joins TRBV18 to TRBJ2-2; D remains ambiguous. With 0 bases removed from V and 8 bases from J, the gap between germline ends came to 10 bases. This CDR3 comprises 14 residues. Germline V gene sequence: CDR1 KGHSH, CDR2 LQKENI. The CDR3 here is CASSPPTTHGELFF. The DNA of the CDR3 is TGTGCCAGCTCACCACCCACAACCCATGGGGAGCTGTTTTTT.

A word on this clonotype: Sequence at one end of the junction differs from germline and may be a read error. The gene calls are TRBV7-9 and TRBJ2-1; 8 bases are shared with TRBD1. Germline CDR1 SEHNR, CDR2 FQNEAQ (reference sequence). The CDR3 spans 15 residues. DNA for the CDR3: TGTGCCGGCAGCCCGACGGGACAGGCTTACAATGAGCAGGTCTTC. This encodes CAGSPTGQAYNEQVF.

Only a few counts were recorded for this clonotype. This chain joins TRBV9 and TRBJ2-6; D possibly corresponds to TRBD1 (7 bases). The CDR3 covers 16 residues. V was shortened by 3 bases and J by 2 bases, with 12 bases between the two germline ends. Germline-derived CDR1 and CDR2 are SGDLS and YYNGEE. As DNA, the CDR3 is TGTGCCAGCAGCGCCCCCAGGGGGGCTGGGGCCAACGTCCTGACTTTC. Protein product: CASSAPRGAGANVLTF.

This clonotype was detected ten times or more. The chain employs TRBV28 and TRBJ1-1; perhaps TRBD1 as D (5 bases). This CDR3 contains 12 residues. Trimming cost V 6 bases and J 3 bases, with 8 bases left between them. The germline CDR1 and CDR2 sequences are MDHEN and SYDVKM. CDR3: CASRTEDTEAFF. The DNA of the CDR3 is TGTGCCAGCAGGACAGAGGACACTGAAGCTTTCTTT. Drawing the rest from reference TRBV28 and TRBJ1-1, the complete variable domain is DVKVTQSSRYLVKRTGEKVFLECVQDMDHENMFWYRQDPGLGLRLIYFSYDVKMKEKGDIPEGYSVSREKKERFSLILESASTNQTSMYLCASRTEDTEAFFGQGTRLTVV.

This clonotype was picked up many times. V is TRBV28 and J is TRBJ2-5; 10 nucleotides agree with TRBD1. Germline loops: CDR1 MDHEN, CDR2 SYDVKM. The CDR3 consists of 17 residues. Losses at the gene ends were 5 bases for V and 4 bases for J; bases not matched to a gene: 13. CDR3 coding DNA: TGTGCCAGCAGTCACTCGACAGGGGGCTTTTTGAGAGAGACCCAGTACTTC. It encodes CASSHSTGGFLRETQYF.

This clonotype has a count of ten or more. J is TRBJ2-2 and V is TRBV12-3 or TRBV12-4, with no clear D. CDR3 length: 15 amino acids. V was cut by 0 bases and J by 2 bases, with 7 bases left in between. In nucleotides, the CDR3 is TGTGCCAGCAGTTTAGCGGTGGGAAACACCGGGGAGCTGTTTTTT. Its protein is CASSLAVGNTGELFF.

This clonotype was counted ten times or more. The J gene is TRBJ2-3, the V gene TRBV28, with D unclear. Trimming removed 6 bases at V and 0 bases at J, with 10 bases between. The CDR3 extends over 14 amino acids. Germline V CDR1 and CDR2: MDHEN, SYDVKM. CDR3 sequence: CASSSPTSTDTQYF. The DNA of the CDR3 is TGTGCCAGCAGCTCTCCGACAAGCACAGATACGCAGTATTTT.

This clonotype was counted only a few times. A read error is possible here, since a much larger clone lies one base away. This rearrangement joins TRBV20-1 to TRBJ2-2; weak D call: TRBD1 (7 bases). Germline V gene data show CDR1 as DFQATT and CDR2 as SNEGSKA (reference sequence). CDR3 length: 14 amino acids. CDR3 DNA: TGCAGTTCCCGGGGGACAGCGAACACCGGGGAGCTGCTTTTT. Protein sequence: CSSRGTANTGELLF.

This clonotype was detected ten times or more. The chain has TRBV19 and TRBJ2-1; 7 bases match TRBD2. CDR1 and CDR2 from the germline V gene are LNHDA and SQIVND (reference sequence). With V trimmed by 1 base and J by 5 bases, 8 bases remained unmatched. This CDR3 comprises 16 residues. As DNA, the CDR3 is TGTGCCAGTAGTATAGGCGGGCTAGCGGACAACAATGAGCAGTTCTTC. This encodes CASSIGGLADNNEQFF.

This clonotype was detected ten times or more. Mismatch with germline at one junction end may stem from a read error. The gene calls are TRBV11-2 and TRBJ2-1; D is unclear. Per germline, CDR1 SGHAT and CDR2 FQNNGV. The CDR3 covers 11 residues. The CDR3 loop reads CASSFGSILIF. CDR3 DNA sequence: TGTGCCAGCAGTTTCGGGTCAATCTTGATCTTC.

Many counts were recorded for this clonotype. CDR3 DNA sequence: TGTGCCTGGAGTCAACAGGGAGGCGGGAAACCCTACAATGAGCAGTTCTTC. Translated, it gives CAWSQQGGGKPYNEQFF. The rearrangement links TRBV30 to TRBJ2-1; D tentatively reads TRBD1 or TRBD2 (6 bases each). The CDR3 runs 17 residues. Germline-derived CDR1 and CDR2 are GTSNPN and SVGIG (reference sequence). V was trimmed by 2 bases and J by 2 bases, leaving 19 bases between them.

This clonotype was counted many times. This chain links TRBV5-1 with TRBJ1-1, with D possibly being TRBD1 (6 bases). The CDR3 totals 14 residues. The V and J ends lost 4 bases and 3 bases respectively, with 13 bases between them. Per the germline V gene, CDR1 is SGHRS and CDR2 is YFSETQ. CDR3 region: CASSMTGDYTEAFF. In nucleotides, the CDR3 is TGCGCCAGCAGCATGACAGGAGACTACACTGAAGCTTTCTTT.

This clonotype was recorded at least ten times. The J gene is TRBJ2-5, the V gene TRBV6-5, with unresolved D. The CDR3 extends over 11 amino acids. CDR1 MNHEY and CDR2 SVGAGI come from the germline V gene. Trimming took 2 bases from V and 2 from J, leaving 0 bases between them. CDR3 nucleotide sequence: TGTGCCAGCAGTTACCAAGAGACCCAGTACTTC. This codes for CASSYQETQYF.

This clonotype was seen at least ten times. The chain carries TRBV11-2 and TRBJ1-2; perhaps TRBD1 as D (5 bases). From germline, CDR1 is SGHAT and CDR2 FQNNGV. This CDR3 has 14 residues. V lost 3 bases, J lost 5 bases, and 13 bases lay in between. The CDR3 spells CASSFGGGSYGYTF. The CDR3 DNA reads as TGTGCCAGCAGCTTCGGTGGGGGGTCGTATGGCTACACCTTC.

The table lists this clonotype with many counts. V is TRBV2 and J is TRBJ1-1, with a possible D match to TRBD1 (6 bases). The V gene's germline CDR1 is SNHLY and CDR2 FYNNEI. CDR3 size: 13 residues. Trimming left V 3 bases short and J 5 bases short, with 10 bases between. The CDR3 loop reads CASSERRGTEAFF. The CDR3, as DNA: TGTGCCAGCAGTGAGAGAAGGGGGACTGAAGCTTTCTTT.